This T cell receptor beta chain was sequenced for a study of shared T cell receptors in the human thymus. This CDR3 has 15 amino acids. Germline CDR1 LNHNV, CDR2 YYDKDF (reference sequence). V gave up 1 base and J gave up 0 bases, with 9 bases separating them. Measured with immunoSEQ multiplex PCR; TCRdb has only the in-frame clones, and not every one. The data contain hundreds of thousands of clones, around 85% of them singletons. These sequences were also reported in another study, on human thymus T cells. This second study notes: What appeared biased in thymic and blood repertoires was the usage of V and J genes. In unrelated individuals, thymic repertoires overlapped highly, according to related research.

This receptor was obtained from a girl under three years old with a congenital heart defect. Sequenced input: thymocytes. The chain couples TRBV15 to TRBJ1-1; TRBD1 might be the D (6 bases). CDR3 in amino acids: CATSRVPGVNTEAFF. The CDR3 DNA is TGTGCCACCAGCAGAGTTCCAGGGGTGAACACTGAAGCTTTCTTT.